This T cell receptor beta chain is from a study of identical twins. Concerning this clonotype itself: Antigen unknown.

Healthy Caucasians alone served as donors. A universal primer site was incorporated via template switching, and the cDNA contained unique molecular identifiers. MiXCR was run by TCRdb on the 5' RACE reads, yielding one entry per CDR3 protein. This sample has around 1.7 million distinct CDR3 sequences, with less than 40% found just once. Deletions cut 0 bases from V and 8 bases from J, with 17 bases between. The CDR3 covers 17 residues. Germline CDR1 reads MNHNY; CDR2 reads SVGAGI (reference sequence). Points from the study as a whole: Insertions were reduced in abundant cord blood beta clonotypes but not in memory repertoires. It was possible that invariant MAIT and iNKT cells partly confounded the zero-insertion analyses.

This chain joins TRBV6-6 and TRBJ1-6; D unresolved. The receptor comes from a newborn girl in good health. Sequencing was performed on cord blood. CDR3 coding DNA: TGTGCCAGCAGTTACTCGAGGTCGACGGCCCCCGATTCACCCCTCCACTTT. It codes for CASSYSRSTAPDSPLHF.